The entry below gives a single T cell receptor beta chain sequence along with its context. The entry originates in a study of blood T cell repertoires in COVID-19. Individuals drawn from approximately 22 US areas were roughly 18 to 89 years old. Participants' own reports of clinical history determined their cohort assignment. Recovery meant two consecutive negative NP/OP PCR tests, professional clearance, or resolved symptoms. V gave up 4 bases and J gave up 4 bases; unmatched junction bases: 10. This CDR3 spans 16 amino acids. The germline CDR1 and CDR2 sequences are SNHLY and FYNNEI. The data were produced by immunoSEQ multiplex PCR, yet TCRdb's version contains in-frame clones alone and is incomplete. The sample holds approximately 330,000 clones, about nine tenths seen once.

The chain recombines TRBV2 with TRBJ2-7, with 10 bases identical to TRBD1. The receptor was derived from a woman in her twenties or thirties who had recovered from COVID-19. Sequencing input: PBMCs or T cells enriched from blood (not recorded which). CDR3 coding DNA: TGTGCCAGCAGTGCCTACCCCGGGACAGGGGAATACGAGCAGTACTTC. This gives the protein CASSAYPGTGEYEQYF.